This T cell receptor beta chain was found in a study of beta chain features in type 1 diabetes. Study-wide results and caveats: Shorter TCRB CDR3s, moderately but significantly so, marked every one of the four CD4+ subsets in Type 1 diabetes patients.

A note on this clone: As yet, its antigen is unknown.

The CDR3 runs 13 residues. The germline V gene has CDR1 SGDLS and CDR2 YYNGEE. V was cut by 2 bases and J by 5 bases, with 8 bases left in between. Since all of the isolated RNA was reverse transcribed, expressed TCRB transcripts were what got sequenced. Profiling relied on immunoSEQ multiplex PCR, and the TCRdb table lists in-frame clones only, not all of them. The repertoire holds 150,000 to 200,000 clones, with roughly 60% as singletons. The chain joins TRBV9 to TRBJ1-5, with D perhaps matching TRBD1 (5 bases). Sequencing was done on a sample of naive CD4+ T cells from blood. The TCR comes from a man aged 30 to 39 with type 1 diabetes. The CDR3 coding sequence is TGTGCCAGCAGCGTGGGGGATTATCAGCCCCAGCATTTT. Translating it yields CASSVGDYQPQHF.